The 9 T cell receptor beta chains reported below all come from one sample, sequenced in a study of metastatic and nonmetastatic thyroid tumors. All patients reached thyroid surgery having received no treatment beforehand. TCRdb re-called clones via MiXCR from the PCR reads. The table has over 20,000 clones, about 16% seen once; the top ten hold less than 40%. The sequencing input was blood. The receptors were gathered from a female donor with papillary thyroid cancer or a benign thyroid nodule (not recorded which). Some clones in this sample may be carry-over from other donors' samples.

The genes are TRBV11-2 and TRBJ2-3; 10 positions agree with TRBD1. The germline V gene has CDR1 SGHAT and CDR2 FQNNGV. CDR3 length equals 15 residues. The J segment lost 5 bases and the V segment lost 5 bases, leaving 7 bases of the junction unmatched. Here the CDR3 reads CASSAGGQGEDTQYF. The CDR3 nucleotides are TGTGCCAGCAGCGCGGGAGGACAGGGGGAAGATACGCAGTATTTT.

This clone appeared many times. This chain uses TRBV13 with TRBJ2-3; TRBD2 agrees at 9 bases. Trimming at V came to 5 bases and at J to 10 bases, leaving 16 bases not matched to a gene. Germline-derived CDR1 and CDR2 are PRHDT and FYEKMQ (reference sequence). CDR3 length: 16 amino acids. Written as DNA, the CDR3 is TGTGCCAGCAGCCAGGGACTAGCTACCTCCCAGATGGCGCAGTATTTT. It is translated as CASSQGLATSQMAQYF.

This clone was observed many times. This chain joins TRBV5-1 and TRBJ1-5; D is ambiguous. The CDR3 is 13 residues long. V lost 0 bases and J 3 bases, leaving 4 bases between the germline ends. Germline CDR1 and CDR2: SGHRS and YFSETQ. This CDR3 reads CASSLDLNQPQHF. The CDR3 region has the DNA TGCGCCAGCAGCTTGGACCTCAATCAGCCCCAGCATTTT.

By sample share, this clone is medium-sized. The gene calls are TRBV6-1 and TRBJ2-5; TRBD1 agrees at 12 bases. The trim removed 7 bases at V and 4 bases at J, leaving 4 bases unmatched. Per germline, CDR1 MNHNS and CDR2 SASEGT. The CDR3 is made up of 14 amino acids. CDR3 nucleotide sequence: TGTGCCAGCAAGCCGGGACAGGGGGCAGAGACCCAGTACTTC. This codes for CASKPGQGAETQYF.

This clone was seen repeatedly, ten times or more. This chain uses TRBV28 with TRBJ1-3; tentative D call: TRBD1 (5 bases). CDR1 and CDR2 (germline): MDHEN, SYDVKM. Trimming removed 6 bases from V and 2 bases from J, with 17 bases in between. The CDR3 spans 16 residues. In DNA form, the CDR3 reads TGTGCCAGCAGCCTTTATGGGGCAGGTACTGGAAACACCATATATTTT. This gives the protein CASSLYGAGTGNTIYF.

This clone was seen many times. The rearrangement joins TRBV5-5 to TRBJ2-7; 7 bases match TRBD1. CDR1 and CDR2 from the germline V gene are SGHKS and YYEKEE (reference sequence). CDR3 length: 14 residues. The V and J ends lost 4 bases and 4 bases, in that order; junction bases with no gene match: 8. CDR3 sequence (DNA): TGTGCCAGCAGCCTGTTGGGACAGCATTACGAGCAGTACTTC. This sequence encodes CASSLLGQHYEQYF.

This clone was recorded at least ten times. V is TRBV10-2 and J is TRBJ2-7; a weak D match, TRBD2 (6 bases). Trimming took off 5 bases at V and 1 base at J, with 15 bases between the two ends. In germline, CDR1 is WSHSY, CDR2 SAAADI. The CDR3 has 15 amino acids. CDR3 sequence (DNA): TGCGCCAGCAGTCCTCCTCTAGCGAGATCCTACGAGCAGTACTTC. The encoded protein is CASSPPLARSYEQYF.

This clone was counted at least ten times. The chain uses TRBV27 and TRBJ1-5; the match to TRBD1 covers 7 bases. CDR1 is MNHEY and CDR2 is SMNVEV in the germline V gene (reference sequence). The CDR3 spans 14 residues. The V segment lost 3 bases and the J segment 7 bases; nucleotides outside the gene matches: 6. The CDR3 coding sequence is TGTGCCAGCAGTTTGAACAGGGGTCTGCAGCCCCAGCATTTT. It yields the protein CASSLNRGLQPQHF.

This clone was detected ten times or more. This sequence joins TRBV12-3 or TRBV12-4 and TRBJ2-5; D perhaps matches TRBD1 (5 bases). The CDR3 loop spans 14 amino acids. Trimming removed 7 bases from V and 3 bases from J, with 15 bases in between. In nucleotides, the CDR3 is TGTGCCAGCAACCCGCGACAGAAAAAAGAGACCCAGTACTTC. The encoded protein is CASNPRQKKETQYF.